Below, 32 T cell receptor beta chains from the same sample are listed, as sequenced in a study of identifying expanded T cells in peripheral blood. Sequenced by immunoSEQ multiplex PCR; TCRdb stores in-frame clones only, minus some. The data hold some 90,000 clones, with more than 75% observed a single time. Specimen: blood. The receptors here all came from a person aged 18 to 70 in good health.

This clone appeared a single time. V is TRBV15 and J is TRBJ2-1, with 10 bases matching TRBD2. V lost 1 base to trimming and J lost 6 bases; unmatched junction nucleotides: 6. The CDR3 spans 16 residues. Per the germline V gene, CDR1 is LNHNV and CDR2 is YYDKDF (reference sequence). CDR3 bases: TGTGCCACCAGCAGAGCCCAGCGGGGGGGCTCCAATGAGCAGTTCTTC. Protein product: CATSRAQRGGSNEQFF. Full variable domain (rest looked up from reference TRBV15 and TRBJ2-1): DAMVIQNPRYQVTQFGKPVTLSCSQTLNHNVMYWYQQKSSQAPKLLFHYYDKDFNNEADTPDNFQSRRPNTSFCFLDIRSPGLGDTAMYLCATSRAQRGGSNEQFFGPGTRLTVL.

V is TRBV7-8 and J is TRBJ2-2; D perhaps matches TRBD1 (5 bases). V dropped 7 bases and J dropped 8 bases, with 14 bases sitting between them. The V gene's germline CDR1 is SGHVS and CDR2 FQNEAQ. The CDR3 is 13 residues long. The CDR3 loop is CASKRQTGGELFF. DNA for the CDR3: TGTGCCAGCAAGAGACAGACGGGTGGGGAGCTGTTTTTT. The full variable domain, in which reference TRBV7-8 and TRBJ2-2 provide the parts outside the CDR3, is GAGVSQSPRYKVAKRGQDVALRCDPISGHVSLFWYQQALGQGPEFLTYFQNEAQLDKSGLPSDRFFAERPEGSVSTLKIQRTQQEDSAVYLCASKRQTGGELFFGEGSRLTVL.

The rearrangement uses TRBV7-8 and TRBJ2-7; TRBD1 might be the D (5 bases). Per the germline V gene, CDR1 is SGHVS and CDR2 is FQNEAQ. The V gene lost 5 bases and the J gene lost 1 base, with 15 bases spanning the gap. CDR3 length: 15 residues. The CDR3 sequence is CASSPRRQTSYEQYF. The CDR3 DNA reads TGTGCCAGCAGCCCCCGGAGACAGACTTCCTACGAGCAGTACTTC.

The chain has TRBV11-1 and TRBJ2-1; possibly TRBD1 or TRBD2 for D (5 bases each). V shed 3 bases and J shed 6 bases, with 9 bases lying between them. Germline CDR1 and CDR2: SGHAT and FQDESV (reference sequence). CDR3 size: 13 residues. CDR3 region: CASSLGVLNEQFF. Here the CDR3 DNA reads TGTGCCAGCAGCTTGGGGGTCCTCAATGAGCAGTTCTTC. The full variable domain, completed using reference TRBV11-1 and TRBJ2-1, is EAEVAQSPRYKITEKSQAVAFWCDPISGHATLYWYRQILGQGPELLVQFQDESVVDDSQLPKDRFSAERLKGVDSTLKIQPAELGDSAMYLCASSLGVLNEQFFGPGTRLTVL.

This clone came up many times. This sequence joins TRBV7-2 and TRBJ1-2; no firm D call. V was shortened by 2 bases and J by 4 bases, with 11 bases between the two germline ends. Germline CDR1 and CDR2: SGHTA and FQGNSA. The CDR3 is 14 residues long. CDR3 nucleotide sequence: TGTGCCAGCAGCTTATGGAGCAGCGGCTATGGCTACACCTTC. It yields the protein CASSLWSSGYGYTF.

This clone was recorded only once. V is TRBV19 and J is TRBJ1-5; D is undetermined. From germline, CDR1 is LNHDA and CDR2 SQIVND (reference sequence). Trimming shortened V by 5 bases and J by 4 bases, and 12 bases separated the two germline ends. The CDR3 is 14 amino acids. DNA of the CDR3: TGTGCCAGTAGTCCACCGGGGTTAAATCAGCCCCAGCATTTT. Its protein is CASSPPGLNQPQHF.

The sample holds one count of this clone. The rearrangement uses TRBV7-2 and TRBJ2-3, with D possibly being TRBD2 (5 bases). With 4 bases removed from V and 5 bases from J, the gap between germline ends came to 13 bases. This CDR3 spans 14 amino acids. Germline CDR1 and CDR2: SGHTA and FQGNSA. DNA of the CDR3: TGTGCCAGCAGCTCTCGCCGTGGAGGAGATACGCAGTATTTT. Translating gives CASSSRRGGDTQYF.

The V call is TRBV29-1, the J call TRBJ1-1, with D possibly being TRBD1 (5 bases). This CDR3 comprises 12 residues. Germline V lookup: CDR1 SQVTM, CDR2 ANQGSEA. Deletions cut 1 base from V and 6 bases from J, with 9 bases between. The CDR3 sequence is CSVEVWGAEAFF. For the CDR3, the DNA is TGCAGCGTTGAAGTGTGGGGGGCTGAAGCTTTCTTT.

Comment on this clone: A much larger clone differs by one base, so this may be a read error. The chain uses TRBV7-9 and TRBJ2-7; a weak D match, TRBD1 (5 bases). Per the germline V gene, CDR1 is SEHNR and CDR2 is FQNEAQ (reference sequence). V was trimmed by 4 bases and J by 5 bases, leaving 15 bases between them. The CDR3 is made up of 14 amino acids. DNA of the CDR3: TGTGCCAGCAGCTATGTACAGGAGTCCCACGAGCAGTACTTC. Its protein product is CASSYVQESHEQYF.

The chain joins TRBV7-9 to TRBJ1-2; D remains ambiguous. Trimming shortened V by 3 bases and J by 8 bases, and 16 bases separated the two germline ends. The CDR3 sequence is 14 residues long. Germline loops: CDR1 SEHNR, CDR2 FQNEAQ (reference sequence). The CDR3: CASSFGLALGGYTF. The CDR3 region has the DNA TGTGCCAGCAGCTTTGGACTTGCGTTGGGAGGCTACACCTTC.

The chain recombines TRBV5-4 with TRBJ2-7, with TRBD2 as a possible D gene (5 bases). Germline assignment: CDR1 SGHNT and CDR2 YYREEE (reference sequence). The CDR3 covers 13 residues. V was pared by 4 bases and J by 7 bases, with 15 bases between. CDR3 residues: CASSRPAGGEQYF. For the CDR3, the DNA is TGTGCCAGCAGCCGGCCCGCTGGAGGAGAGCAGTACTTC.

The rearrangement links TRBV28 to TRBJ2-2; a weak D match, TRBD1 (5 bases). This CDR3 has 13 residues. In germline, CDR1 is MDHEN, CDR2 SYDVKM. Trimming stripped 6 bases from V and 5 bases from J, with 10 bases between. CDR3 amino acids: CASSPDSTGELFF. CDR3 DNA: TGTGCCAGCAGCCCCGACAGTACCGGGGAGCTGTTTTTT.

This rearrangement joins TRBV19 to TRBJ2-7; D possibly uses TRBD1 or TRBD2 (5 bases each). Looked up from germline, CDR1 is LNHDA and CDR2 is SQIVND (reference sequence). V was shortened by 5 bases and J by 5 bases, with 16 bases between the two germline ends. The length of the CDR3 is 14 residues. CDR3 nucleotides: TGTGCCAGTAGTGGGGGAACAATTGTCCACGAGCAGTACTTC. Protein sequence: CASSGGTIVHEQYF.

The CDR3 protein is CASSPRIWDGVNTEAFF. As DNA, the CDR3 is TGTGCCAGCAGCCCGAGAATATGGGATGGGGTGAACACTGAAGCTTTCTTT. This chain uses TRBV7-9 with TRBJ1-1, with D uncertain. Trimming took 5 bases from V and 0 from J, leaving 19 bases between them. Germline CDR1 reads SEHNR; CDR2 reads FQNEAQ (reference sequence). The CDR3 is 17 amino acids.

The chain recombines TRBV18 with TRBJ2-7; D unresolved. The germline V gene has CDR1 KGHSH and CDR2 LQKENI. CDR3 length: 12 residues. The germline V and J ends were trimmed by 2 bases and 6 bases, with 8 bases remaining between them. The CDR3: CASSPNRVEQYF. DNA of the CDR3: TGTGCCAGCTCACCAAACCGTGTCGAGCAGTACTTC.

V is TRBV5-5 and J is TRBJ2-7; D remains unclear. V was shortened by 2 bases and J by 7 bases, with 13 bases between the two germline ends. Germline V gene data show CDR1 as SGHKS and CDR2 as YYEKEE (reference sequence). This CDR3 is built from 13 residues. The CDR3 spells CASSLGIDWEQYF. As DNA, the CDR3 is TGTGCCAGCAGCTTAGGGATTGACTGGGAGCAGTACTTC. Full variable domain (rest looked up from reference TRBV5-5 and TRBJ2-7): DAGVTQSPTHLIKTRGQQVTLRCSPISGHKSVSWYQQVLGQGPQFIFQYYEKEERGRGNFPDRFSARQFPNYSSELNVNALLLGDSALYLCASSLGIDWEQYFGPGTRLTVT.

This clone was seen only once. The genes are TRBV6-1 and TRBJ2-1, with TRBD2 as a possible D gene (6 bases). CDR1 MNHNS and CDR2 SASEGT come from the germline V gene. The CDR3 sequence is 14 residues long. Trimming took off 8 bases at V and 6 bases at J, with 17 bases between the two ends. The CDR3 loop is CASERGPGGNEQFF. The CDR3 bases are TGTGCCAGCGAACGCGGGCCCGGGGGCAATGAGCAGTTCTTC.

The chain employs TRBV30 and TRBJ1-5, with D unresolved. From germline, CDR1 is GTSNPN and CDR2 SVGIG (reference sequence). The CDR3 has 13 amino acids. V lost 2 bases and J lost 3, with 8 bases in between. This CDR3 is CAWSQMDNQPQHF. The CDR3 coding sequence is TGTGCCTGGAGTCAAATGGACAATCAGCCCCAGCATTTT.

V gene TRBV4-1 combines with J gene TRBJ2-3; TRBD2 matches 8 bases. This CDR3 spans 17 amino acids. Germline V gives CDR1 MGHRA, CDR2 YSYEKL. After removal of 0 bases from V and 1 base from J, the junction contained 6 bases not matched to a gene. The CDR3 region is CASSQDQRAGGTDTQYF. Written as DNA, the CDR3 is TGCGCCAGCAGCCAAGATCAGCGAGCGGGGGGCACAGATACGCAGTATTTT.

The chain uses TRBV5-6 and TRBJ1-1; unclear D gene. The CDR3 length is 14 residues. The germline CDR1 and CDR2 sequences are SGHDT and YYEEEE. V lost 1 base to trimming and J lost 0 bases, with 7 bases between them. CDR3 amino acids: CASSLKDMNTEAFF. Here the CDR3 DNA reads TGTGCCAGCAGCTTGAAGGATATGAACACTGAAGCTTTCTTT. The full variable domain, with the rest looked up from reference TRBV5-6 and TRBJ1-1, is DAGVTQSPTHLIKTRGQQVTLRCSPKSGHDTVSWYQQALGQGPQFIFQYYEEEERQRGNFPDRFSGHQFPNYSSELNVNALLLGDSALYLCASSLKDMNTEAFFGQGTRLTVV.

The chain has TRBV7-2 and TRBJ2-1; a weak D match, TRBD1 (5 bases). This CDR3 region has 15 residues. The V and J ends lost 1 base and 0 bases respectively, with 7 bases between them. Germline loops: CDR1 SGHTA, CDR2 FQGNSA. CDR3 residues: CASSLDQGSYNEQFF. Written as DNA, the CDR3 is TGTGCCAGCAGCTTAGACCAGGGCTCCTACAATGAGCAGTTCTTC.

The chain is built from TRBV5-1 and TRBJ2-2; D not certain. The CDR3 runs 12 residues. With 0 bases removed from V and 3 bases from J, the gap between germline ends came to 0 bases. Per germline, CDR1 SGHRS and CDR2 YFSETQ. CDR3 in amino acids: CASSLDTGELFF. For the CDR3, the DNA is TGCGCCAGCAGCTTGGACACCGGGGAGCTGTTTTTT. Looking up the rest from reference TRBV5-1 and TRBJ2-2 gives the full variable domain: KAGVTQTPRYLIKTRGQQVTLSCSPISGHRSVSWYQQTPGQGLQFLFEYFSETQRNKGNFPGRFSGRQFSNSRSEMNVSTLELGDSALYLCASSLDTGELFFGEGSRLTVL.

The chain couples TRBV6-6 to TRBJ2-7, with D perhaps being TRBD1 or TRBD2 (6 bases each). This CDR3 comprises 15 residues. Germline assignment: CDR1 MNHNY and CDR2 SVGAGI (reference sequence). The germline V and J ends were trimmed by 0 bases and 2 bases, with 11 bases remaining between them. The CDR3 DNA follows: TGTGCCAGCAGTTACTCAAGGGGGGCAGCCTACGAGCAGTACTTC. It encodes CASSYSRGAAYEQYF.

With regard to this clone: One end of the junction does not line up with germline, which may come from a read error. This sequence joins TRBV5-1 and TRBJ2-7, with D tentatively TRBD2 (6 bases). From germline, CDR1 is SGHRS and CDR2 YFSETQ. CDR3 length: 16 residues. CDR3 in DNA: TGCGCCAGCAGTTTGGAAGGTGGAGGGGTCTCCTACGAGCAGTACTTC. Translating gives CASSLEGGGVSYEQYF.

CDR3 sequence (DNA): TGCGCCAGCAGCTCGATTCGTGGGGGCTACACCTTC. It translates to CASSSIRGGYTF. The V call is TRBV4-1, the J call TRBJ1-2, with D uncertain. The CDR3 totals 12 residues. V was clipped by 5 bases and J by 8 bases, with 12 bases between them. CDR1 and CDR2 (germline): MGHRA, YSYEKL.

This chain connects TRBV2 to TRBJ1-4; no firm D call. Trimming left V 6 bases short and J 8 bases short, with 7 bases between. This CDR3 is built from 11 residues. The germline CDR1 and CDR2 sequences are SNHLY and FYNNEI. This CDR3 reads CASSPREKLFF. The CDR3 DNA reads TGTGCCAGCAGCCCGAGAGAAAAACTGTTTTTT.

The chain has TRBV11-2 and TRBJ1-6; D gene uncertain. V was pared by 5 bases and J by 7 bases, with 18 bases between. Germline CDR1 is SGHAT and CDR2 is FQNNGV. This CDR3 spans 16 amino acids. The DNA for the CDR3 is TGTGCCAGCAGCCACGGAACTAACCGTGGGAATTCACCCCTCCACTTT. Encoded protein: CASSHGTNRGNSPLHF.

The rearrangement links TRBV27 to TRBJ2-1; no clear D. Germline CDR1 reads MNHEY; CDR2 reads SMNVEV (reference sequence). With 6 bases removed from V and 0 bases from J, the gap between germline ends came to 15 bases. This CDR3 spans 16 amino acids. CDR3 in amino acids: CASSLQSISSYNEQFF. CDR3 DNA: TGTGCCAGCAGCCTACAGAGCATCAGCTCCTACAATGAGCAGTTCTTC.

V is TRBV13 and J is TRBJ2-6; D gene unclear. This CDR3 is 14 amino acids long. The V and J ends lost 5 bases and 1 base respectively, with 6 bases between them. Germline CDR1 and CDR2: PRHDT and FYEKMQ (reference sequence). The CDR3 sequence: CASSQSSGANVLTF. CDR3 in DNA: TGTGCCAGCAGCCAAAGTTCTGGGGCCAACGTCCTGACTTTC.

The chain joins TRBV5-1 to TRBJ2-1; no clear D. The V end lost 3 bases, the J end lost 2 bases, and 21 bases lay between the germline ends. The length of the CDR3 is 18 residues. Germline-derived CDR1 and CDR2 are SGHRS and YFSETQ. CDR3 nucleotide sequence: TGCGCCAGCAGCTGGAGTCTCGACGTAACTGGAACCTACAATGAGCAGTTCTTC. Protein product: CASSWSLDVTGTYNEQFF.

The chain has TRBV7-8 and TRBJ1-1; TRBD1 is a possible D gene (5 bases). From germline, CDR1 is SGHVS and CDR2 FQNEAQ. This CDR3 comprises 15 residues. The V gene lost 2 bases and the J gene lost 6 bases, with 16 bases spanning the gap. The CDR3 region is CASSLRPGRRAEAFF. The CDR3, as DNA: TGTGCCAGCAGCTTACGTCCAGGGCGGAGGGCTGAAGCTTTCTTT.

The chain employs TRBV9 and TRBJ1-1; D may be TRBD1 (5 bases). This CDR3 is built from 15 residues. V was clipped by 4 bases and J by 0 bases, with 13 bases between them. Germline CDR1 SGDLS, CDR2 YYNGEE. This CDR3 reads CASSPRGGVNTEAFF. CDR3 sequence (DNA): TGTGCCAGCAGCCCCCGGGGGGGGGTGAACACTGAAGCTTTCTTT.